This paragraph reports one T cell receptor beta chain. Its antigen target is currently unknown. The sample holds no much larger clone one base away, and base qualities are not on file. The donors were healthy, HIV-negative adults who had no recently reported acute infections or vaccinations. Every donor was a Caucasian adult residing in Nashville, Tennessee, USA. CD4+ T cells were enriched through magnetic negative selection, after which naive cells were positively selected on CD45RA and the remaining negative fraction served as the memory subset. Blood was collected by leukapheresis, and PBMCs were isolated by Ficoll-Histopaque density gradient centrifugation and then cryopreserved in liquid nitrogen vapor phase. Purity and quantity of every magnetically sorted T cell population were checked by analytical flow cytometry. Each sorted fraction had its genomic DNA isolated and then quantified by UV absorbance on a Nanodrop 2000c.

Using the deep immunoSEQ assay, TCR CDR3 regions were amplified from genomic DNA by multiplex PCR. Extracted genomic DNA from each cell subset was distributed evenly across all wells of several immunoSEQ 96-well plates, and each plate was treated as a replicate. For sorted subsets, about 210 ng of genomic DNA, equivalent to about 30,000 T cell genomes, went into each replicate PCR. The purified libraries were quantified using a Qubit 3.0 fluorometer, sized with a Bioanalyzer 2100, and then quantified again using the KAPA Library Quantification kit. A separate single-read 150-cycle Illumina NextSeq 550 flow cell was used to sequence each immunoSEQ 96-well plate. The authors processed their data as follows. Because the immunoSEQ output included only junctional sequences and no quality scores, the filtering could not be the same as the filtering used for full-length reads. Sequences were annotated with PyIR, a Python wrapper for IgBLAST v1.9, using IMGT germline references to assign V/J genes and CDR3. Reads with weak V/J assignments (E-value above 1e-6), missing CDR3, stop codons, out-of-frame junctions, or ambiguous translated residues were removed. V3J clonotypes were defined by identical inferred V gene, J gene, and CDR3 amino acid sequence. The percentage overlap between two repertoires was calculated by dividing the number of shared unique clonotypes by the size of the smaller repertoire. RTK rarefaction, the Chao1 estimator, and Recon v2.1 estimates of unobserved clonotypes were used to assess repertoire richness. Generation probabilities were computed with OLGA for all TCRbeta clonotypes obtained by the gDNA method from several donors. Imported from immuneACCESS, the table was reduced by TCRdb to in-frame sequences with V and J called. These copies leave out some clones; in studies compared against another copy, an unresolved V gene accounts for under half, and the cause of the remainder is not known. The DNA gave D and trimming, while V, J and clone size come from that table. Recorded for this sample are under 850,000 clones; about two thirds of them occurred a single time. The ten largest clones capture under 2% of the sample.

As encoded in the germline V gene, CDR1 is SQVTM while CDR2 is ANQGSEA. Relative to germline, V is 5 bases shorter and J is 8 bases shorter, with 10 bases between their ends. Including cysteine and phenylalanine, the CDR3 has 11 amino acids. Solely the CDR3 DNA is kept, with 33 bases framed from the first base. The data are from a study of shared clonotypes between healthy human individuals (dated by TCRdb to the early 2020s). Notes on the research overall: The cohort included three men and a couple of women between 18 and 49 years of age. For each donor, three plates each were used for CD4 naive and CD4 memory, two plates were used for CD8 naive, and one plate was used for CD8 memory. To estimate repertoire size and how much clonotype sharing occurs between individuals, the study deeply sequenced the blood TCR repertoires of 5 or 6 healthy adults. Libraries were prepared and TCR repertoires were sequenced by different laboratories using diverse techniques, in order to increase sequencing depth and limit assay-specific biases. Per donor, leukapheresis produced somewhere between about 0.85 and 9.5 billion PBMCs.

Overall study results and their limits: Sampling was restricted to blood, and TCR repertoires in tissue are likely to differ from TCR repertoires in blood. When a few donors were compared, the shared fraction of clonotypes was around 5.1% for naive CD4, around 3.6% for naive CD8, about 2.5% for memory CD4, and about 0.36% for memory CD8. Pairwise subsampling indicated that sequencing depth was expected to affect the degree of clonotype sharing among donors. Larger estimated clonotype richness was generally found for naive subsets than for memory subsets. Rarefaction of sorted-subset datasets indicated incomplete sequencing despite the large sequencing depth. Because the study included a small number of donors, the genetic and exposure-history diversity represented was limited. Higher generation probabilities were observed for clonotypes shared by all four sorted-subset donors than for non-shared clonotypes.

This clonotype was obtained from a woman under 40 in good health. What was sequenced was memory CD4+ T cells sorted from blood. What the cell subset or site label conveys for this sample: CD45RA-negative fraction. Rearrangement joined TRBV29-1 to TRBJ2-1; TRBD1 is a possible D gene, resting on 6 matching bases. The CDR3 sequence is CSVFGGYEQFF. The sequenced DNA: TGCAGCGTTTTTGGGGGCTATGAGCAGTTCTTC.